This paragraph covers one T cell receptor beta chain sequence. The antigen remains undetermined. These data come from a study of shared clonotypes between healthy human individuals. The CDR3 sequence is 15 residues long. The germline V gene encodes CDR1 SGHVS and CDR2 FQNEAQ. The ends were cut back, 5 bases at V and 7 bases at J, with 20 bases in the middle. General observations from the study: Rarefaction exposed incomplete sorted-subset sequencing despite large depth.

CD8 cells classed as naive were CD45RO-negative and positively selected for CCR7, excluding terminally differentiated effector memory CD45RA+ cells. Everyone who donated was a Caucasian adult who lived in Nashville, Tennessee. Using immunoSEQ multiplex PCR, the repertoire was profiled, and TCRdb retains in-frame clones only, with some absent. The sample records around 2.1 million clones, around 93% being singletons. The material sequenced was naive CD8+ T cells from PBMCs. The rearrangement joins TRBV7-8 to TRBJ1-2, with D perhaps TRBD1 (5 bases). The source of this sequence is a man younger than 30 in good health. Some clones in this sample may be carry-over from other donors' samples. In DNA form, the CDR3 reads TGTGCCAGCAGCGCTCGCCGGGACCTATTGTTTGGCTACACCTTC. As protein: CASSARRDLLFGYTF.